This T cell receptor beta chain emerged from a study of identical twins. TCRdb called the 5' RACE reads again in MiXCR, with one record for every CDR3 protein. This table holds about 450,000 distinct CDR3 sequences, 18% found once. In this sample, this clonotype turned up a few times. This CDR3 is 13 amino acids long. The V end lost 6 bases, the J end lost 13 bases, and 24 bases lay between the germline ends. Looked up from germline, CDR1 is DFQATT and CDR2 is SNEGSKA (reference sequence). Sequenced input: naive T cells sorted from blood. This sequence joins TRBV20-1 and TRBJ1-1, with D uncertain. This TCR was recovered from a man in his fifties in good health. The CDR3 sequence: CSAPVEDGRRLFF. The CDR3 region has the DNA TGCAGTGCCCCAGTGGAGGATGGTCGGCGGCTTTTCTTT.